This T cell receptor (beta chain) is drawn from a study of OX40 agonist ivuxolimab in advanced cancers. Study results and limitations: Part of the nonresponder group also had normalized T-cell clonal expansion that was low.

Using immunoSEQ multiplex PCR, the repertoire was profiled, and TCRdb retains in-frame clones only, with some absent. Of approximately 62,000 clones listed, around 90% are singletons. As regards this clone: Its target is not known.

Cycle 7 day 1, cycle 4 day 1, and baseline were the timepoints at which blood was sampled. Looked up from germline, CDR1 is MNHEY and CDR2 is SMNVEV (reference sequence). The CDR3 is 17 amino acids. Unmatched junction bases numbered 11, after V lost 4 bases and J lost 6 bases. The V gene is TRBV27, the J gene TRBJ2-1; TRBD2 matches at 11 bases. Specimen: CD4+ or CD8+ T cells sorted from blood, collected in a trial of the OX40 agonist ivuxolimab. This sequence originates from an adult with an advanced solid tumor such as melanoma, head and neck, liver or kidney cancer. DNA of the CDR3: TGTGCCAGCAGTTCCCCAATAGCGGGAGGGGCGGTCAATGAGCAGTTCTTC. Protein product: CASSSPIAGGAVNEQFF.